The source of this TCR beta chain is a study of T-cell reconstitution after alpha-beta-depleted transplantation in children. Unique molecular identifiers tagged the TCRbeta library. TCRdb ran MiXCR on the PCR reads and lists one entry per CDR3 protein. This sample has approximately 97,000 distinct CDR3 sequences, with about 8% found just once. Trimming removed 8 bases from V and 3 bases from J, with 13 bases in between. From germline, CDR1 is MNHNS and CDR2 SASEGT. This CDR3 comprises 13 residues. This sample comprised PBMCs, obtained before TCRalphabeta/CD19-depleted stem cell transplant. V gene TRBV6-1 combines with J gene TRBJ1-1; D is uncertain. This clonotype was obtained from a boy younger than 10 with acute lymphoblastic leukemia, due to receive a stem cell transplant. This chain's CDR3 is CASVSREDTEAFF. The CDR3 coding sequence is TGTGCCAGCGTGTCGAGGGAGGACACTGAAGCTTTCTTT.